A selection of T cell receptor beta chains follows, all from one sample in a study of T cells after yellow fever vaccination. TCRdb fed the 5' RACE reads into MiXCR, producing one record per CDR3 protein. The top ten hold roughly 3.5% of the sample, which has over 250,000 distinct CDR3 sequences, about 5.2% seen once. Sequencing was performed on CD4+ T cells sorted from PBMCs, taken on the day of the yellow fever booster vaccination. These receptor sequences come from a man younger than 35 who received the YFV17D yellow fever vaccine. CDR3s include the opening cysteine and the closing phenylalanine or tryptophan. A D gene is named only where the DNA matches it firmly. Rows may omit the clone size; those that give it use once, few, many or a size class.

.	TRBJ2-5	TRBV7-9	many	CASSPILGGSETQYF	TGTGCCAGCAGCCCTATCCTCGGGGGCTCAGAGACCCAGTACTTC
.	TRBJ2-2	TRBV9	.	CASSAPRDRNTGELFF	TGTGCCAGCAGCGCCCCTAGAGATAGGAACACCGGGGAGCTGTTTTTT
.	TRBJ2-1	TRBV20-1	many	CSASGGLYNEQFF	TGCAGTGCCTCCGGGGGGCTTTACAATGAGCAGTTCTTC
.	TRBJ2-5	TRBV7-2	many	CASGARGKTQYF	TGTGCCAGCGGGGCCAGGGGCAAGACCCAGTACTTC
.	TRBJ2-5	TRBV6-2/TRBV6-3	.	CASIMAGAIETQYF	TGTGCCAGCATTATGGCGGGGGCCATTGAGACCCAGTACTTC
.	TRBJ2-5	TRBV10-2	many	CATAAGETQYF	TGCGCCACCGCCGCGGGGGAGACCCAGTACTTC
.	TRBJ1-1	TRBV20-1	.	CSARSQTEAFF	TGCAGTGCTAGGAGCCAGACAGAAGCTTTCTTT
TRBD1	TRBJ1-2	TRBV7-2	.	CASSFLTGPEYGYTF	TGTGCCAGCAGCTTCTTGACAGGGCCAGAATATGGCTACACCTTC
TRBD1	TRBJ1-1	TRBV12-3/TRBV12-4	.	CASSAGQGVEAFF	TGTGCCAGCAGCGCCGGACAGGGGGTTGAAGCTTTCTTT
.	TRBJ1-2	TRBV5-1	.	CASSLNLRAWGYTF	TGCGCCAGCAGCTTGAACCTCAGGGCATGGGGCTACACCTTC
.	TRBJ2-7	TRBV11-2	many	CASSPRAGTYEQYF	TGTGCCAGCAGCCCACGGGCAGGCACCTACGAGCAGTACTTC
.	TRBJ2-5	TRBV2	many	CASGGNQETQYF	TGTGCCAGCGGGGGGAACCAAGAGACCCAGTACTTC
.	TRBJ1-2	TRBV12-3/TRBV12-4	many	CASTYDLLRYYGYTF	TGTGCCAGCACCTATGACCTTTTGCGGTACTATGGCTACACCTTC
.	TRBJ2-1	TRBV5-1	.	CASSLVDGTYNEQFF	TGCGCCAGCAGCTTGGTTGACGGAACCTACAATGAGCAGTTCTTC
.	TRBJ2-1	TRBV11-3	few	CASSLAVLSSPGEQFF	TGTGCCAGCAGCTTAGCTGTCTTGAGTTCACCTGGTGAGCAGTTCTTC
TRBD2	TRBJ2-1	TRBV7-2	few	CASSSGGGRANEQFF	TGTGCCAGCAGCTCGGGAGGAGGCAGGGCGAATGAGCAGTTCTTC
TRBD1	TRBJ2-2	TRBV12-3/TRBV12-4	few	CASIGTGTYPTGELFF	TGTGCCAGCATCGGGACAGGGACTTACCCCACCGGGGAGCTGTTTTTT
.	TRBJ2-1	TRBV20-1	.	CSAPSGLYNEQFF	TGCAGTGCCCCTTCGGGGCTCTACAATGAGCAGTTCTTC
.	TRBJ2-5	TRBV6-1	.	CASSDLGETQYF	TGTGCCAGCAGTGACCTGGGGGAGACCCAGTACTTC
TRBD1	TRBJ1-2	TRBV5-1	few	CASSYRPGTGNGYTF	TGCGCCAGCAGCTATCGTCCCGGGACAGGGAATGGCTACACCTTC
.	TRBJ2-2	TRBV12-3/TRBV12-4	.	CASSKQGAGELFF	TGTGCCAGCAGTAAACAGGGAGCGGGGGAGCTGTTTTTT
TRBD1	TRBJ2-1	TRBV6-5	many	CASSYSTPIRDRVFF	TGTGCCAGCAGTTACTCGACGCCGATCCGGGACAGGGTCTTCTTC
TRBD1	TRBJ2-3	TRBV18	few	CASSTDRGYGTDTQYF	TGTGCCAGCTCAACGGACAGGGGGTATGGCACAGATACGCAGTATTTT
.	TRBJ1-4	TRBV9	.	CASGPPGHPFGEKLFF	TGTGCCAGCGGCCCCCCGGGGCACCCCTTTGGGGAAAAACTGTTTTTT
.	TRBJ1-1	TRBV20-1	many	CSAGGRGTKAFF	TGCAGTGCTGGGGGGCGAGGGACTAAAGCTTTCTTT
.	TRBJ2-5	TRBV7-9	few	CASRGRFVGAQETQYF	TGTGCCAGCAGGGGGCGGTTCGTTGGCGCACAAGAGACCCAGTACTTC
.	TRBJ2-3	TRBV28	few	CASSWREGQYF	TGTGCCAGCAGTTGGCGGGAAGGACAGTATTTT
.	TRBJ2-1	TRBV7-7	many	CASSLTSRGNEQFF	TGTGCCAGCAGCTTAACTAGCCGCGGCAATGAGCAGTTCTTC
.	TRBJ1-5	TRBV10-1	few	CASTLARYRSYGGNQPQHF	TGCGCCAGCACCCTGGCGAGGTACAGGTCCTACGGCGGCAATCAGCCCCAGCATTTT
.	TRBJ1-4	TRBV7-2	few	CASSRRDGHEKLFF	TGTGCCAGCAGCCGCCGGGACGGGCATGAAAAACTGTTTTTT
TRBD1	TRBJ1-1	TRBV29-1	.	CSVEDIGGGTGTEAFF	TGCAGCGTTGAAGATATAGGCGGAGGGACAGGGACTGAAGCTTTCTTT
TRBD1	TRBJ1-4	TRBV12-3/TRBV12-4	many	CASSRTGVLNEKLFF	TGTGCCAGCAGCCGGACAGGGGTTCTTAATGAAAAACTGTTTTTT
.	TRBJ2-3	TRBV12-3/TRBV12-4	.	CASTHSAEGAGTDTQYF	TGTGCCAGCACCCACTCGGCGGAAGGGGCGGGCACAGATACGCAGTATTTT
TRBD2	TRBJ2-7	TRBV20-1	few	CSASPLAGGRREQYF	TGCAGTGCCAGCCCTCTAGCGGGGGGGCGTCGGGAGCAGTACTTC
.	TRBJ2-1	TRBV5-5	many	CASSFPLGEQFF	TGTGCCAGCAGTTTCCCCCTCGGGGAGCAGTTCTTC
.	TRBJ1-3	TRBV6-1	.	CASIFGGTGNTIYF	TGTGCCAGCATCTTCGGGGGTACCGGAAACACCATATATTTT
.	TRBJ2-5	TRBV5-1	few	CASSGTRRETQYF	TGCGCCAGCAGCGGAACTAGGAGGGAGACCCAGTACTTC
TRBD2	TRBJ2-3	TRBV5-1	many	CASSLGLAGATDTQYF	TGCGCCAGCAGCTTGGGACTAGCGGGGGCCACAGATACGCAGTATTTT
.	TRBJ1-5	TRBV7-8	few	CASSPSAEGLGNQPQHF	TGTGCCAGCAGCCCATCTGCCGAGGGCTTAGGCAATCAGCCCCAGCATTTT
TRBD1	TRBJ1-2	TRBV27	.	CASSPLGQGGESGYTF	TGTGCCAGCAGCCCCCTCGGACAGGGTGGGGAGAGTGGCTACACCTTC
TRBD2	TRBJ2-5	TRBV5-1	.	CASSLLAGGPETQYF	TGCGCCAGCAGCTTATTAGCGGGGGGCCCGGAGACCCAGTACTTC
.	TRBJ2-7	TRBV7-2	many	CASSLVGGLFDEQYF	TGTGCCAGCAGCTTAGTTGGGGGGCTATTCGACGAGCAGTACTTC
TRBD2	TRBJ2-5	TRBV29-1	few	CSVVRSGGAQETQYF	TGCAGCGTTGTCCGTAGCGGGGGAGCCCAGGAGACCCAGTACTTC
TRBD2	TRBJ2-1	TRBV10-2	many	CASSEGLAGGNEQFF	TGCGCCAGCAGTGAGGGACTAGCGGGGGGTAATGAGCAGTTCTTC
.	TRBJ2-5	TRBV7-8	.	CASSLVLETQYF	TGTGCCAGCAGCTTAGTTTTGGAGACCCAGTACTTC
.	TRBJ1-3	TRBV4-3	few	CASSQDYFRGRNTIYF	TGCGCCAGCAGCCAAGATTACTTTAGGGGCCGAAACACCATATATTTT
.	TRBJ2-1	TRBV4-3	.	CASSQSGPLGEQFF	TGCGCCAGCAGCCAGTCCGGGCCTCTGGGGGAGCAGTTCTTC
.	TRBJ1-1	TRBV18	many	CASSPSGQSRGAFF	TGTGCCAGCTCACCGTCGGGGCAGTCAAGGGGAGCTTTCTTT
.	TRBJ2-1	TRBV24-1	many	CAVRRDGGSYNEQFF	TGTGCCGTCCGCAGGGACGGGGGTTCCTACAATGAGCAGTTCTTC
.	TRBJ2-1	TRBV20-1	few	CSSLGGLGEQFF	TGCAGTTCCCTAGGAGGGCTAGGCGAGCAGTTCTTC